Following are 6 T cell receptor beta chains from one sample sequenced in a study of blood T cell repertoires in COVID-19. TCRdb's table, derived via immunoSEQ multiplex PCR, lists solely in-frame clones and lacks some. The sample lists about 270,000 clones; approximately 86% were seen once. The sequencing sample was made of peripheral blood. The origin of the receptors is a woman aged 18-29 years with acute or convalescent COVID-19.

This clone occurred a few times. V gene TRBV7-6 combines with J gene TRBJ2-7; D remains unclear. The ends were cut back, 4 bases at V and 6 bases at J, with 7 bases in the middle. Per germline, CDR1 SGHVS and CDR2 FNYEAQ. The CDR3 covers 11 residues. The CDR3 nucleotides are TGTGCCAGCAGCTATAATTCCGAGCAGTACTTC. It yields the protein CASSYNSEQYF.

The chain joins TRBV5-6 to TRBJ2-1; no reliable D call. The CDR3 contains 15 residues. V was pared by 0 bases and J by 4 bases, with 11 bases between. Germline-derived CDR1 and CDR2 are SGHDT and YYEEEE. CDR3 loop: CASSLAPNSYNEQFF. The CDR3 region has the DNA TGTGCCAGCAGCTTGGCCCCGAATAGTTACAATGAGCAGTTCTTC. Drawing the rest from reference TRBV5-6 and TRBJ2-1, the complete variable domain is DAGVTQSPTHLIKTRGQQVTLRCSPKSGHDTVSWYQQALGQGPQFIFQYYEEEERQRGNFPDRFSGHQFPNYSSELNVNALLLGDSALYLCASSLAPNSYNEQFFGPGTRLTVL.

CDR3 amino acids: CASSIVEARIEAGELFF. The CDR3 coding sequence is TGTGCCAGTAGTATAGTGGAGGCAAGAATCGAGGCCGGGGAGCTGTTTTTT. The V and J genes are TRBV19 and TRBJ2-2, with D perhaps TRBD2 (5 bases). The CDR3 length is 17 residues. V lost 1 base and J lost 6, with 18 bases in between. Germline-derived CDR1 and CDR2 are LNHDA and SQIVND (reference sequence).

This clone occurred a few times. The genes are TRBV6-1 and TRBJ1-2; D is ambiguous. The CDR3 covers 15 residues. CDR1 is MNHNS, CDR2 SASEGT, per germline. Trimming took 0 bases from V and 2 from J, leaving 10 bases between them. The chain's CDR3 is CASSEALGPNYGYTF. The CDR3 DNA sequence: TGTGCCAGCAGTGAAGCGCTGGGCCCCAACTATGGCTACACCTTC.

The chain is built from TRBV6-5 and TRBJ2-7; 10 bases are shared with TRBD2. The CDR3 sequence is 14 residues long. The germline gives CDR1 MNHEY, CDR2 SVGAGI. The V gene end was trimmed by 2 bases and the J gene end by 4 bases; junction bases not matched to a gene: 2. The CDR3 DNA reads as TGTGCCAGCAGTTACCTAGCGGGAGCATACGAGCAGTACTTC. Its translation is CASSYLAGAYEQYF.

The chain combines TRBV10-3 with TRBJ2-5, with 7 nucleotides matching TRBD2. Germline V CDR1 and CDR2: ENHRY, SYGVKD. This CDR3 contains 16 residues. J lost 4 bases, V lost 2 bases, and 10 bases had no gene match. This CDR3 reads CAISEGLGGGAETQYF. Written as DNA, the CDR3 is TGTGCCATCAGTGAGGGCTTGGGGGGGGGTGCAGAGACCCAGTACTTC.